This T cell receptor beta chain is drawn from a study of blood T cells in healthy people across ages (dated by TCRdb to the mid-2010s). Concerning the study at large: In model experiments, roughly one uniquely barcoded TCR beta cDNA molecule per two T cells was captured by template switching. The study measured age-related changes in TCR beta repertoire diversity using deep sequencing normalized with unique cDNA molecular identifiers. Two additional independent replicas of 1 million unique cDNA reads from the same blood draw were analyzed for two donors (one aged 18 to 30 and one aged 80 or older). Four age groups were formed from the donors: young (average approximately 16 years), middle-aged (around 39), aged (about 68) and long-lived (82). To avoid experimental bias, donors of different ages were distributed randomly across sequencing lanes.

General study outcomes and caveats: Observed TCR beta diversity correlated strongly with the percentage of naive T cells measured by flow cytometry. Estimates of total diversity based on one million sequenced T cells were regarded as lower bounds and as underestimates. Because donor CMV infection status was unknown, age-related changes in expanded clonotypes were potentially confounded. Compared with the aged group, more naive CD4+ T cells, fewer expanded clones and increased TCR diversity were shown by the long-lived group, suggesting age selection. Since profiling was done on bulk unsorted PBMCs, naive and antigen-experienced compartments could not be conclusively compared. Observed TCR beta diversity per million T cells fell roughly linearly with age, and a significant reduction was already apparent by age roughly 40.

The donors were roughly 39 Caucasian individuals from Russia, aged roughly 6 to 100 years, who were systemically healthy. Each donor gave 8 to 10 milliliters of peripheral blood, drawn into EDTA-treated Vacutainer tubes. Ficoll-Paque density-gradient centrifugation was used to isolate PBMCs, with at least 6 million obtained per sample. Total RNA was extracted from PBMCs with Trizol reagent, with at least 5.5 micrograms obtained per sample. Naive CD45RAhigh/CD27high T cell percentages were measured by flow cytometry on a PBMC aliquot from every donor. Per the germline V gene, MNHEY is the CDR1 and SVGAGI is the CDR2. Trimming takes 2 bases off V and 2 bases off J; junction bases not matched to a gene: 3. The CDR3 numbers 15 residues from cysteine through phenylalanine. The entry retains the CDR3 DNA only, 45 bases that are in frame from base 1. Preparation of the library involved 5' RACE. A second PCR of about 7 to 12 cycles was run with a J-beta primer mix and a sample-barcoded 5' primer. A template-switch 5' adaptor carrying 12 random nucleotides introduced a unique molecular identifier onto each TCR beta cDNA molecule. At least 2.5 million CDR3-containing paired-end reads were obtained from each sample. First-strand cDNA synthesis was performed from all RNA using the Mint cDNA synthesis kit, with priming by a TRBC-specific oligonucleotide. After uracil-DNA glycosylase treatment, a first 18-cycle PCR used universal primers M1SS and BC2_uni_R on all cDNA. The authors' pipeline ran thus. Each sample was normalized by randomly selecting 1 million high-quality reads, each carrying a distinct molecular identifier. Instead of being binned into consensus sequences, reads with shared molecular identifiers were discarded. MiTCR, run with a Q25 quality threshold and the strictest error-elimination algorithm, handled CDR3 identification, clonotype clustering and error correction. A nonparametric unseen species model with Euler transformation was used to estimate lower-bound total TCR beta diversity. TCRdb itself trimmed the public reads at Q25 with fastp, ran MiXCR and retained productive beta chains. Every distinct CDR3 protein forms one entry, paired with its most common genes and DNA. Clone size and V and J calls follow TCRdb, not the original study. The sample data list some 1,800,000 distinct CDR3 sequences, and 35% to 50% of these were observed just once. The ten largest clones represent approximately 22% of the sample.

Remarks on this clonotype: Its cognate antigen has yet to be identified. No qualities accompany the bases; no much larger clone lies one base away.

The sample was blood. The chain is made from TRBV6-5 and TRBJ2-1, and TRBD1 matches 7 of the central bases. This clonotype was sampled from a human donor in good health. The CDR3 corresponds to CASSYDRDTYNEQFF. The DNA reads TGTGCCAGCAGTTACGACAGGGACACCTACAATGAGCAGTTCTTC.